Listed below are T cell receptor beta chains from one sample, sequenced in a study of cytotoxic CD8 clonotypes in ibrutinib-treated CLL. Assay: immunoSEQ multiplex PCR; the TCRdb copy retains only in-frame clones and omits some. The table has around 200,000 clones, 70% seen once. Sequenced here: PBMCs, sampled after 12 months of ibrutinib treatment. The origin of the receptors is a human donor with chronic lymphocytic leukemia. The CDR3 runs from the conserved cysteine through the conserved F or W. The order of the fields is D gene, V gene, clone size, J gene, CDR3 DNA, CDR3 protein. A D gene is named only where the DNA matches it firmly. A clone size is listed for some rows: how often the clone was seen (once, few, many), or a class if it is expanded.

>-|TRBV4-2|-|TRBJ2-2
TGTGCCAGCAGCCAAGATCCGAACACCGGGGAGCTGTTTTTT
CASSQDPNTGELFF
>-|TRBV28|-|TRBJ1-5
TGTGCCAGCAGTGGGGGGGGCGGCAATCAGCCCCAGCATTTT
CASSGGGGNQPQHF
>-|TRBV5-6|-|TRBJ2-5
TGTGCCAGCTCGACCGGGGTTGGGGAGACCCAGTACTTC
CASSTGVGETQYF
>-|TRBV29-1|-|TRBJ2-1
TGCAGCCCAGCTCTAGGGAGTGAGCAGTTCTTC
CSPALGSEQFF
>-|TRBV27|-|TRBJ1-5
TGTGCCAGCAGGCCTCAGGGAGAGAGAAGCAATCAGCCCCAGCATTTT
CASRPQGERSNQPQHF
>TRBD2|TRBV27|many|TRBJ2-3
TGTGCCAGTGAGGGACTAGCAGGAGATACGCAGTATTTT
CASEGLAGDTQYF
>-|TRBV6-5|-|TRBJ1-6
TGTGCCAGCAGTTCTGGGGTTTGGTCACCCCTCCACTTT
CASSSGVWSPLHF
>-|TRBV6-5|-|TRBJ1-2
TGTGCCAGCAGTTGGGGCCCCGACTATGGCTACACCTTC
CASSWGPDYGYTF
>-|TRBV20-1|-|TRBJ2-7
TGCAGTGCTAGGCCCAACTACGAGCAGTACTTC
CSARPNYEQYF
>-|TRBV29-1|few|TRBJ1-1
TGCAGCGTTGATCCAGGAGTGAACACTGAAGCTTTCTTT
CSVDPGVNTEAFF
>TRBD1|TRBV12-5|-|TRBJ1-1
TGTGCTAGTGCTCAAGGGGGCAACACTGAAGCTTTCTTT
CASAQGGNTEAFF
>-|TRBV4-3|-|TRBJ1-1
TGCGCCAGCAGCCAAGATAGGTCCACTGAAGCTTTCTTT
CASSQDRSTEAFF
>-|TRBV28|-|TRBJ1-5
TGTGCCAGCAGACTACCGGGACCCACCAATCAGCCCCAGCATTTT
CASRLPGPTNQPQHF
>-|TRBV2|-|TRBJ2-4
TGTGCCAGCAGTGACGGGACGGAGAAAAACATTCAGTACTTC
CASSDGTEKNIQYF
>-|TRBV7-2|many|TRBJ2-7
TGTGCCAGCAGCTTAGAAGGACGCACTGCGTACGGCTACGAGCAGTACTTC
CASSLEGRTAYGYEQYF
>-|TRBV7-9|-|TRBJ2-6
TGTGCCAGCAGCCTAACAGTCTCTGGGGCCAACGTCCTGACTTTC
CASSLTVSGANVLTF
>-|TRBV7-8|-|TRBJ1-4
TGTGCCAGCAGCTTACGAGGGTCGGGTTCTAATGAAAAACTGTTTTTT
CASSLRGSGSNEKLFF
>-|TRBV6-1|once|TRBJ1-5
TGTGCCAGCAGTGAGGGGGCAGGGTGGAATCAGCCCCAGCATTTT
CASSEGAGWNQPQHF
>TRBD1|TRBV25-1|-|TRBJ1-2
TGTGCCAGCAGTGAACAGGGGGCATACTATGGCTACACCTTC
CASSEQGAYYGYTF
>-|TRBV21-1|-|TRBJ2-3
TGTGCCAGCAGCATGAGAGATACGCAGTATTTT
CASSMRDTQYF
>-|TRBV30|-|TRBJ1-1
TGTGCCTGGAGTGTAGACACTGAAGCTTTCTTT
CAWSVDTEAFF
>-|TRBV6-5|-|TRBJ1-5
TGTGCCAGCAGTCGGTTGGGAGGTCAGCCCCAGCATTTT
CASSRLGGQPQHF
>TRBD1|TRBV15|-|TRBJ2-4
TGTGCCACCAGGGGACAGGGGATAATTCAGTACTTC
CATRGQGIIQYF
>TRBD1|TRBV6-5|-|TRBJ2-5
TGTGCCAGCAGTTACGGGACAGCAACCCAAGAGACCCAGTACTTC
CASSYGTATQETQYF
>-|TRBV9|-|TRBJ2-5
TGTGCCACGGGACCGGAGGTCAAAGAGACCCAGTACTTC
CATGPEVKETQYF
>TRBD1|TRBV7-8|few|TRBJ2-2
TGTGCCAGCAGCCGGACAGGGGGTTTCACCGGGGAGCTGTTTTTT
CASSRTGGFTGELFF
>TRBD1|TRBV27|-|TRBJ1-2
TGTGCCAGCAGGGCTTTGGGACAGACCTACTATGGCTACACCTTC
CASRALGQTYYGYTF
>TRBD2|TRBV14|-|TRBJ2-1
TGTGCCAGCAGCCAAGTATTAGCGGGACAGCAGTTCTTC
CASSQVLAGQQFF
>-|TRBV7-9|-|TRBJ2-7
TGTGCCAGCTCCCTCCCGACGGGGGCATACGAGCAGTACTTC
CASSLPTGAYEQYF
>TRBD2|TRBV5-8|-|TRBJ2-3
TGTGCCAGCAGCTTGACAGGACTAGCGGCTCGACATGGTTCCACAGATACGCAGTATTTT
CASSLTGLAARHGSTDTQYF
>-|TRBV6-6|-|TRBJ1-5
TGTGCCAGTTTAGGTAGCAATCAGCCCCAGCATTTT
CASLGSNQPQHF
>TRBD2|TRBV28|-|TRBJ2-5
TGTGCCAGCAGCAGACCCTGGAGCTACAGGAGCGGGGCCCAAGAGACCCAGTACTTC
CASSRPWSYRSGAQETQYF
>-|TRBV5-8|-|TRBJ1-5
TGTGCCAGCAGCCGGGGGGGCCCCCTCAATCAGCCCCAGCATTTT
CASSRGGPLNQPQHF
>-|TRBV6-5|-|TRBJ2-7
TGTGCCAGCAGTTACTCGGCTACGGGGGAGCAGTACTTC
CASSYSATGEQYF
>-|TRBV27|medium-sized|TRBJ2-1
TGTGCCAGCCGGGGGGTCACAGGGAACAATGAGCAGTTCTTC
CASRGVTGNNEQFF
>-|TRBV27|-|TRBJ2-2
TGTGCCAGCAGTTTCTTGAACACCGGGGAGCTGTTTTTT
CASSFLNTGELFF
>-|TRBV2|-|TRBJ1-1
TGTGCCAGCAGTGAAAAGGGGCCAGACACTGAAGCTTTCTTT
CASSEKGPDTEAFF
>-|TRBV18|few|TRBJ1-4
TGTGCCAGCTCACCACACGTGGGACGGATTAATGAAAAACTGTTTTTT
CASSPHVGRINEKLFF
>-|TRBV4-1|-|TRBJ1-1
TGCGCCAGCAGCCTAGACCTCCGGGAGAACACTGAAGCTTTCTTT
CASSLDLRENTEAFF
>-|TRBV30|-|TRBJ1-5
TGTGCCTGGACCCGTGGCGGTAGTGAAAATCAGCCCCAGCATTTT
CAWTRGGSENQPQHF
>-|TRBV29-1|-|TRBJ1-1
TGCAGCGGTGGACAGAAGTTTGAAGCTTTCTTT
CSGGQKFEAFF
>-|TRBV28|many|TRBJ2-1
TGTGCCAGCAGTTTCTCGGTCAATGAGCAGTTCTTC
CASSFSVNEQFF
>-|TRBV7-3|-|TRBJ2-5
TGTGCCAGCAGCGGGTGTGCAGGCCTGGAGACCCAGTACTTC
CASSGCAGLETQYF
>TRBD1|TRBV4-2|few|TRBJ1-5
TGTGCCAGCAGCCAAGAGCTGACAGGGAATCAGCCCCAGCATTTT
CASSQELTGNQPQHF
>-|TRBV6-1|-|TRBJ1-5
TGTGCCAGCAGTCTATGGGACATGGGCAATCAGCCCCAGCATTTT
CASSLWDMGNQPQHF
>TRBD1|TRBV6-5|-|TRBJ2-5
TGTGCCAGCAGTTACCAAGGGACAGCCTTACAAGAGACCCAGTACTTC
CASSYQGTALQETQYF
>TRBD1|TRBV20-1|-|TRBJ1-4
TGCAGTGCCCAGGGGGAAGAAAAACTGTTTTTT
CSAQGEEKLFF
>TRBD1|TRBV28|-|TRBJ2-7
TGTGCCAGCAGCCGTTTCTGGACAGGGTCCTACGAGCAGTACTTC
CASSRFWTGSYEQYF
>TRBD2|TRBV11-1|-|TRBJ2-7
TGTGCCAGCAGCTCCAAGACTAGCGGGAGCCGGGAGCAGTACTTC
CASSSKTSGSREQYF
>-|TRBV2|-|TRBJ1-5
TGTGCCAGCAGTGTGCCGCGGGGCCGCAATCAGCCCCAGCATTTT
CASSVPRGRNQPQHF
>TRBD1|TRBV19|-|TRBJ1-2
TGTGCCAGTAGTGTAGACAGGGGGACGAACTATGGCTACACCTTC
CASSVDRGTNYGYTF
>-|TRBV30|many|TRBJ1-4
TGTGCCTGGAGTGCACGATACCGGGGGCGGAATGAAAAACTGTTTTTT
CAWSARYRGRNEKLFF